This T cell receptor beta chain came from a study of T cell responses to AZD1222 COVID-19 vaccine. Study observations and caveats: Donor demographics were predominantly white British with a female majority; clonal diversity may be underestimated. Regions 160-218 and 743-854 dominated among vaccine-associated CD4 TCRs spanning spike.

Measured with immunoSEQ multiplex PCR; TCRdb has only the in-frame clones, and not every one. This table holds 95,000 to 110,000 clones, 87% found once. About this clone: Its target is not known.

The germline V gene encodes CDR1 MNHEY and CDR2 SMNVEV (reference sequence). The CDR3 is 14 residues long. Trimming shortened V by 3 bases and J by 0 bases, and 8 bases separated the two germline ends. The TCR originated in an adult in good health. The chain is built from TRBV27 and TRBJ1-1; D gene uncertain. This specimen was peripheral blood, taken on day 0 of AZD1222 vaccination. As DNA, the CDR3 is TGTGCCAGCAGTTTGGCGGGCCTGAACACTGAAGCTTTCTTT. Its protein is CASSLAGLNTEAFF.